Shown below are 32 T cell receptor beta chains from a single sample sequenced in a study of T cell changes during pregnancy in multiple sclerosis. Produced via immunoSEQ multiplex PCR; TCRdb's table is partial and in-frame only. Of roughly 35,000 clones listed, 85% to 95% were seen once; the top ten hold less than 1.5%. Sequenced: PBMCs (not recorded whether the cells were cultured). The receptors come from a female donor with multiple sclerosis, enrolled in a pregnancy study.

The genes are TRBV2 and TRBJ1-1; D might be TRBD1 (6 bases). The CDR3 contains 15 residues. Germline V gene lookup returns CDR1 SNHLY and CDR2 FYNNEI. The V end lost 7 bases, the J end lost 11 bases, and 26 bases lay between the germline ends. The DNA for the CDR3 is TGTGCCAGCATCACCTTGGAGGGGGGAATAGGATCGGCTTTCTTT. Amino acids: CASITLEGGIGSAFF.

The V gene is TRBV6-5, the J gene TRBJ2-5; D is undetermined. The CDR3 consists of 15 residues. From germline, CDR1 is MNHEY and CDR2 SVGAGI. The ends were cut back, 0 bases at V and 5 bases at J, with 13 bases in the middle. CDR3 nucleotide sequence: TGTGCCAGCAGTTACTCGATTAGACTGACGGAGACCCAGTACTTC. This codes for CASSYSIRLTETQYF.

The genes are TRBV5-6 and TRBJ2-5, with D tentatively TRBD1 or TRBD2 (5 bases each). Germline CDR1 and CDR2: SGHDT and YYEEEE. Trimming removed 0 bases at V and 9 bases at J, with 12 bases between. The CDR3 is 13 residues long. CDR3 coding DNA: TGTGCCAGCAGCTTGGTGGACTCAGGGCCCCAGTACTTC. Translating it yields CASSLVDSGPQYF. Drawing the rest from reference TRBV5-6 and TRBJ2-5, the complete variable domain is DAGVTQSPTHLIKTRGQQVTLRCSPKSGHDTVSWYQQALGQGPQFIFQYYEEEERQRGNFPDRFSGHQFPNYSSELNVNALLLGDSALYLCASSLVDSGPQYFGPGTRLLVL.

The chain employs TRBV5-4 and TRBJ2-7; maybe TRBD2 (6 bases). V lost 3 bases, J lost 3 bases, and 19 bases lay in between. The CDR3 covers 16 residues. CDR1 is SGHNT, CDR2 YYREEE, per germline (reference sequence). The CDR3 reads CASSSIADQLIYEQYF. The CDR3 region has the DNA TGTGCCAGCAGCTCGATAGCGGACCAATTGATCTACGAGCAGTACTTC. Complete variable domain (other parts from reference TRBV5-4 and TRBJ2-7): ETGVTQSPTHLIKTRGQQVTLRCSSQSGHNTVSWYQQALGQGPQFIFQYYREEENGRGNFPPRFSGLQFPNYSSELNVNALELDDSALYLCASSSIADQLIYEQYFGPGTRLTVT.

This sequence joins TRBV4-1 and TRBJ1-5; TRBD1 aligns across 7 bases. The CDR3 consists of 16 residues. V was clipped by 3 bases and J by 2 bases; unmatched bases: 7. Germline CDR1 reads MGHRA; CDR2 reads YSYEKL. CDR3 residues: CASSQGTAAGNQPQHF. The DNA for the CDR3 is TGCGCCAGCAGCCAGGGGACAGCGGCGGGCAATCAGCCCCAGCATTTT.

The rearrangement links TRBV27 to TRBJ2-3; D is possibly TRBD1 or TRBD2 (5 bases each). Trimming cost V 4 bases and J 3 bases, with 14 bases left between them. The CDR3 extends over 15 amino acids. Germline CDR1 is MNHEY and CDR2 is SMNVEV (reference sequence). The CDR3 here is CASSSHRDRTDTQYF. The CDR3 bases are TGTGCCAGCAGTTCTCATCGGGACCGAACAGATACGCAGTATTTT.

The chain recombines TRBV7-2 with TRBJ2-3, with D perhaps matching TRBD2 (6 bases). Trimming left V 7 bases short and J 6 bases short, with 14 bases between. The length of the CDR3 is 13 residues. Germline V gene sequence: CDR1 SGHTA, CDR2 FQGNSA. The CDR3 nucleotides are TGTGCCAGCAAGCCAGGAGGGATGGATACGCAGTATTTT. Amino acids: CASKPGGMDTQYF.

This sequence joins TRBV6-5 and TRBJ2-7; D gene unclear. The length of the CDR3 is 14 residues. Germline-derived CDR1 and CDR2 are MNHEY and SVGAGI. V was shortened by 6 bases and J by 5 bases, with 17 bases between the two germline ends. In DNA form, the CDR3 reads TGTGCCAGCAGCTATGACTGGAACGGCCACGAGCAGTACTTC. It is translated as CASSYDWNGHEQYF.

The DNA for the CDR3 is TGTGCCAGCAGCTTAAGGGGGCTAGACGGGGAGCTGTTTTTT. Protein product: CASSLRGLDGELFF. The chain uses TRBV7-9 and TRBJ2-2, with TRBD1 identical over 7 bases. This CDR3 comprises 14 residues. CDR1 and CDR2 from the germline V gene are SEHNR and FQNEAQ (reference sequence). Losses at the gene ends were 2 bases for V and 7 bases for J; bases not matched to a gene: 4. The whole variable domain, filled in from reference TRBV7-9 and TRBJ2-2, reads DTGVSQNPRHKITKRGQNVTFRCDPISEHNRLYWYRQTLGQGPEFLTYFQNEAQLEKSRLLSDRFSAERPKGSFSTLEIQRTEQGDSAMYLCASSLRGLDGELFFGEGSRLTVL.

The chain couples TRBV5-4 to TRBJ2-1; TRBD2 matches at 8 bases. Germline values: CDR1 SGHNT, CDR2 YYREEE (reference sequence). The ends lost 4 bases at V and 3 bases at J; junction bases unmatched: 6. The CDR3 consists of 15 residues. For the CDR3, the DNA is TGTGCCAGCAGCCTGAGCGGGAGTTTCTACAATGAGCAGTTCTTC. Residues: CASSLSGSFYNEQFF.

This clone was seen a single time. The rearrangement links TRBV9 to TRBJ2-7; the match to TRBD2 covers 12 bases. The V gene's germline CDR1 is SGDLS and CDR2 YYNGEE. The CDR3 has 16 residues. Unmatched junction bases numbered 9, after V lost 3 bases and J lost 5 bases. The CDR3 DNA follows: TGTGCCAGCAGCGCATCGACTAGCGGGAGTCTCCACGAGCAGTACTTC. The encoded protein is CASSASTSGSLHEQYF.

The V call is TRBV11-3, the J call TRBJ2-3; 7 positions agree with TRBD1. Trimming at V came to 5 bases and at J to 2 bases, leaving 7 bases not matched to a gene. CDR3 size: 15 residues. Germline assignment: CDR1 SGHNT and CDR2 YENEEA. The CDR3 nucleotides are TGTGCCAGCAGCCCGTCGGGACAGCTCACAGATACGCAGTATTTT. This codes for CASSPSGQLTDTQYF.

This clone was detected once. The rearrangement joins TRBV11-2 to TRBJ2-1; D gene unclear. There are 14 residues in the CDR3. CDR1 SGHAT and CDR2 FQNNGV come from the germline V gene. Trimming took 1 base from V and 7 from J, leaving 11 bases between them. CDR3 sequence: CASSLGTGENEQFF. DNA of the CDR3: TGTGCCAGCAGCTTAGGGACCGGCGAAAATGAGCAGTTCTTC.

The rearrangement joins TRBV5-8 to TRBJ1-5, with D maybe TRBD1 (5 bases). CDR1 SGHTS and CDR2 YDEGEE come from the germline V gene. V was pared by 3 bases and J by 7 bases, with 11 bases between. This CDR3 region has 13 residues. Here the CDR3 DNA reads TGTGCCAGCAGCTCGAAACCAGGGCAGCCCCAGCATTTT. It codes for CASSSKPGQPQHF.

In this sample, this clone turned up once. The rearrangement links TRBV7-2 to TRBJ2-1; TRBD1 or TRBD2 may be the D gene (5 bases each). V gave up 8 bases and J gave up 2 bases, with 13 bases separating them. The CDR3 totals 14 residues. Per the germline V gene, CDR1 is SGHTA and CDR2 is FQGNSA. The CDR3 DNA reads TGTGCCAGCTTCCGGGACCACCCCTACAATGAGCAGTTCTTC. This encodes CASFRDHPYNEQFF.

The chain carries TRBV27 and TRBJ1-1; 9 bases map to TRBD1. V dropped 2 bases and J dropped 3; count of bases not matched to a gene: 4. The CDR3 is made up of 15 amino acids. CDR1 and CDR2 from the germline V gene are MNHEY and SMNVEV (reference sequence). The CDR3 here is CASSLGTGGDTEAFF. DNA for the CDR3: TGTGCCAGCAGTTTAGGCACAGGGGGCGACACTGAAGCTTTCTTT.

CDR3 amino acids: CASSQDSRGRETQYF. The CDR3 nucleotides read TGCGCCAGCAGCCAAGATAGTCGGGGGCGAGAGACCCAGTACTTC. The rearrangement uses TRBV4-1 and TRBJ2-5; the D call may be TRBD1 or TRBD2 (6 bases each). Germline V gives CDR1 MGHRA, CDR2 YSYEKL. Trimming left V 0 bases short and J 4 bases short, with 12 bases between. This CDR3 spans 15 amino acids.

The chain links TRBV6-1 to TRBJ1-2; D call uncertain. Trimming shortened V by 5 bases and J by 4 bases, and 11 bases separated the two germline ends. The CDR3 loop spans 13 amino acids. Looked up from germline, CDR1 is MNHNS and CDR2 is SASEGT. The CDR3 loop reads CASSSERIYGYTF. CDR3 sequence (DNA): TGTGCCAGCAGTTCTGAGAGGATCTATGGCTACACCTTC.

V and J are TRBV28 and TRBJ2-7; TRBD1 matches 7 bases. The germline gives CDR1 MDHEN, CDR2 SYDVKM. CDR3 length: 13 amino acids. Trimming cost V 7 bases and J 7 bases; bases outside gene matches: 10. The CDR3 coding sequence is TGTGCCAGCAAGGTAACAGGGGAAGGGGAGCAGTACTTC. This codes for CASKVTGEGEQYF. The entire variable domain, with the rest obtained from reference TRBV28 and TRBJ2-7, is as follows: DVKVTQSSRYLVKRTGEKVFLECVQDMDHENMFWYRQDPGLGLRLIYFSYDVKMKEKGDIPEGYSVSREKKERFSLILESASTNQTSMYLCASKVTGEGEQYFGPGTRLTVT.

The V and J genes are TRBV15 and TRBJ2-5; 12 bases are a match to TRBD2. The CDR3 runs 22 residues. In germline, CDR1 is LNHNV, CDR2 YYDKDF (reference sequence). With V trimmed by 0 bases and J by 5 bases, 22 bases remained unmatched. The CDR3 region is CATSRDGGRLAGVGFNRETQYF. The CDR3 DNA sequence: TGTGCCACCAGCAGAGATGGGGGGCGACTAGCGGGAGTAGGGTTCAATAGGGAGACCCAGTACTTC. Variable domain in full (rest from reference TRBV15 and TRBJ2-5): DAMVIQNPRYQVTQFGKPVTLSCSQTLNHNVMYWYQQKSSQAPKLLFHYYDKDFNNEADTPDNFQSRRPNTSFCFLDIRSPGLGDTAMYLCATSRDGGRLAGVGFNRETQYFGPGTRLLVL.

The CDR3 DNA reads TGTGCCAGCAGCTTAGCTAGCGGGAGGGCCGAAAATGAGCAGTTCTTC. As protein: CASSLASGRAENEQFF. The chain combines TRBV7-2 with TRBJ2-1, with 11 bases that match TRBD2. Losses at the gene ends were 0 bases for V and 7 bases for J; bases not matched to a gene: 5. Germline V gene sequence: CDR1 SGHTA, CDR2 FQGNSA. The CDR3 extends over 16 amino acids.

The chain combines TRBV7-8 with TRBJ1-2; perhaps TRBD1 as D (6 bases). The CDR3 consists of 15 residues. The germline V and J ends were trimmed by 0 bases and 3 bases, with 11 bases remaining between them. Germline CDR1 is SGHVS and CDR2 is FQNEAQ. The CDR3 DNA sequence: TGTGCCAGCAGCTTAGCAGCAGGGGATTACTATGGCTACACCTTC. This encodes CASSLAAGDYYGYTF.

CDR3 sequence: CASSELAGVTDTQYF. The DNA for the CDR3 is TGTGCCAGCAGTGAACTAGCGGGAGTAACAGATACGCAGTATTTT. The rearrangement joins TRBV2 to TRBJ2-3, with 10 bases lining up with TRBD2. This CDR3 has 15 amino acids. V shed 2 bases and J 3 bases; nucleotides not matched to a gene: 2. Germline lookup yields CDR1 SNHLY and CDR2 FYNNEI.

The chain is built from TRBV10-3 and TRBJ2-3; TRBD2 aligns across 12 bases. Trimming at V came to 8 bases and at J to 2 bases, leaving 2 bases not matched to a gene. This CDR3 region has 14 residues. Germline-derived CDR1 and CDR2 are ENHRY and SYGVKD. CDR3 nucleotide sequence: TGTGCCATCCGACTAGCGGGAGACACAGATACGCAGTATTTT. It yields the protein CAIRLAGDTDTQYF.

This clone was found a few times. The V and J genes are TRBV14 and TRBJ2-3; D remains unclear. Trimming took 4 bases from V and 2 from J, leaving 13 bases between them. CDR1 is SGHDN, CDR2 FVKESK, per germline. This CDR3 is built from 15 residues. CDR3 bases: TGTGCCAGCAGCCCCGACGGCCGGGCCACAGATACGCAGTATTTT. Translated, it gives CASSPDGRATDTQYF.

This rearrangement joins TRBV4-1 to TRBJ2-7, with TRBD2 identical over 7 bases. The germline V gene encodes CDR1 MGHRA and CDR2 YSYEKL. Trimming removed 4 bases from V and 2 bases from J; junction bases left unmatched: 8. There are 15 residues in the CDR3. CDR3 nucleotides: TGCGCCAGCAGCCCCCTTCTGGGGGGGACCTACGAGCAGTACTTC. It is translated as CASSPLLGGTYEQYF.

The chain combines TRBV5-1 with TRBJ2-7; 11 bases agree with TRBD2. The CDR3 loop spans 16 amino acids. The V gene end was trimmed by 0 bases and the J gene end by 3 bases; junction bases not matched to a gene: 5. In germline, CDR1 is SGHRS, CDR2 YFSETQ. This chain's CDR3 is CASSLETSGRGYEQYF. The CDR3 nucleotides read TGCGCCAGCAGCTTGGAAACTAGCGGGAGAGGCTACGAGCAGTACTTC.

Written as DNA, the CDR3 is TGTGCCAGCACCAGGACAAGGTCCTACAATGAGCAGTTCTTC. Translation gives CASTRTRSYNEQFF. This chain connects TRBV6-5 to TRBJ2-1, with a tentative D call TRBD1 (5 bases). Trimming stripped 7 bases from V and 1 base from J, with 11 bases between. The CDR3 totals 14 residues. Looked up from germline, CDR1 is MNHEY and CDR2 is SVGAGI.

The gene calls are TRBV2 and TRBJ2-1; 12 bases line up with TRBD1. There are 13 residues in the CDR3. The junction had 8 bases not matched to a gene; V was cut back by 5 bases and J by 15 bases. The germline V gene has CDR1 SNHLY and CDR2 FYNNEI. The CDR3 is CASSWDRGPKAFF. The CDR3 DNA reads as TGTGCCAGCAGTTGGGACAGGGGGCCAAAGGCGTTCTTC.

The chain joins TRBV7-9 to TRBJ1-1; D uncertain. The CDR3 spans 14 residues. The V end was cut by 5 bases, the J end by 4 bases, with 14 bases between. CDR1 is SEHNR and CDR2 is FQNEAQ in the germline V gene (reference sequence). The CDR3 spells CASSAPGLGTEAFF. The CDR3 nucleotides are TGTGCCAGCAGCGCCCCCGGCCTGGGCACTGAAGCTTTCTTT.

V and J are TRBV18 and TRBJ2-2, with D perhaps matching TRBD2 (5 bases). V gave up 3 bases and J gave up 3 bases, with 8 bases separating them. The germline V gene has CDR1 KGHSH and CDR2 LQKENI. The CDR3 runs 14 residues. CDR3 DNA sequence: TGTGCCAGCTCACCTTCCGGGGACACCGGGGAGCTGTTTTTT. Translating it yields CASSPSGDTGELFF.

This chain connects TRBV30 to TRBJ1-5; D not certain. Per germline, CDR1 GTSNPN and CDR2 SVGIG (reference sequence). Trimming shortened V by 3 bases and J by 0 bases, and 6 bases separated the two germline ends. This CDR3 region has 13 residues. The CDR3 here is CAWSLVSNQPQHF. CDR3 DNA: TGTGCCTGGAGCCTCGTTAGCAATCAGCCCCAGCATTTT.